These 10 T cell receptor beta chains share one sample of origin, sequenced in a study of shared clonotypes between healthy human individuals. The table came from immunoSEQ multiplex PCR; TCRdb's copy has only in-frame clones and leaves some out. The sample contains fewer than 1.8 million clones, 97% to 99% of which appear only once. The sample was naive CD4+ T cells sorted from blood. Subset defined: CD45RA+ positively selected. Every receptor here comes from a man younger than 40 in good health.

V usage is TRBV25-1 and J usage is TRBJ2-7; tentative D call: TRBD2 (6 bases). The V and J ends lost 5 bases and 2 bases respectively, with 10 bases between them. The germline CDR1 and CDR2 sequences are MGHDK and SYGVNS. The CDR3 loop spans 13 amino acids. CDR3 protein: CASSWPGAYEQYF. CDR3 sequence (DNA): TGTGCCAGCAGTTGGCCGGGGGCCTACGAGCAGTACTTC.

CDR3 bases: TGTGCCAGCAGCTTAGGAACTAGCGGGAGTGGGGAGACCCAGTACTTC. Translating it yields CASSLGTSGSGETQYF. J is TRBJ2-5 and V is TRBV7-6; 11 bases align to TRBD2. CDR1 and CDR2 from the germline V gene are SGHVS and FNYEAQ. After removal of 1 base from V and 5 bases from J, the junction contained 6 bases not matched to a gene. The CDR3 is 16 amino acids.

The chain recombines TRBV25-1 with TRBJ2-3; 7 bases match TRBD2. From germline, CDR1 is MGHDK and CDR2 SYGVNS. CDR3 length: 14 residues. Unmatched junction bases numbered 15, after V lost 10 bases and J lost 8 bases. The DNA of the CDR3 is TGTGCCACCGAGATAGCGGGCGCGGAGGGTACGCAGTATTTT. It encodes CATEIAGAEGTQYF.

The chain carries TRBV7-2 and TRBJ2-7; weak D call: TRBD2 (6 bases). V lost 5 bases, J lost 3 bases, and 11 bases lay in between. CDR3 length: 13 amino acids. CDR1 and CDR2 (germline): SGHTA, FQGNSA. The CDR3, as DNA: TGTGCCAGCAGCCCCCGGGGGAACTACGAGCAGTACTTC. Translated, it gives CASSPRGNYEQYF.

The chain uses TRBV30 and TRBJ2-1, with unresolved D. V was trimmed by 2 bases and J by 9 bases, leaving 14 bases between them. Germline loops: CDR1 GTSNPN, CDR2 SVGIG (reference sequence). This CDR3 comprises 13 residues. The CDR3 protein is CAWSRAGAFEQFF. In DNA form, the CDR3 reads TGTGCCTGGAGTAGAGCCGGAGCCTTTGAGCAGTTCTTC. The entire variable domain, with the rest obtained from reference TRBV30 and TRBJ2-1, is as follows: SQTIHQWPATLVQPVGSPLSLECTVEGTSNPNLYWYRQAAGRGLQLLFYSVGIGQISSEVPQNLSASRPQDRQFILSSKKLLLSDSGFYLCAWSRAGAFEQFFGPGTRLTVL.

This sequence joins TRBV2 and TRBJ2-1; 7 nucleotides line up with TRBD2. The CDR3 has 17 residues. After removal of 1 base from V and 0 bases from J, the junction contained 6 bases not matched to a gene. Germline CDR1 reads SNHLY; CDR2 reads FYNNEI. This chain's CDR3 is CASSEEIGRTSYNEQFF. CDR3 nucleotide sequence: TGTGCCAGCAGTGAAGAGATCGGGAGGACCTCCTACAATGAGCAGTTCTTC. Based on the CDR3 plus reference TRBV2 and TRBJ2-1, the full variable domain is EPEVTQTPSHQVTQMGQEVILRCVPISNHLYFYWYRQILGQKVEFLVSFYNNEISEKSEIFDDQFSVERPDGSNFTLKIRSTKLEDSAMYFCASSEEIGRTSYNEQFFGPGTRLTVL.

The chain is built from TRBV5-6 and TRBJ2-1; 11 bases map to TRBD2. Germline values: CDR1 SGHDT, CDR2 YYEEEE. This CDR3 comprises 18 residues. Trimming took 3 bases from V and 4 from J; bases not matched to a gene: 12. The CDR3 loop is CASSWSWDGTSGYNEQFF. CDR3 bases: TGTGCCAGCAGCTGGAGCTGGGATGGGACTAGCGGTTACAATGAGCAGTTCTTC.

The rearrangement links TRBV28 to TRBJ1-2; 8 bases line up with TRBD1. Germline V gene lookup returns CDR1 MDHEN and CDR2 SYDVKM. Unmatched junction bases numbered 9, after V lost 2 bases and J lost 10 bases. This CDR3 has 14 amino acids. CDR3 DNA: TGTGCCAGCAGTTTACCCGTAGCAGGGGGCGACTACACCTTC. This encodes CASSLPVAGGDYTF.

The rearrangement links TRBV27 to TRBJ1-1, with TRBD1 identical over 7 bases. CDR1 and CDR2 from the germline V gene are MNHEY and SMNVEV (reference sequence). This CDR3 region has 16 residues. Trimming cost V 2 bases and J 5 bases; bases outside gene matches: 11. This CDR3 is CASSLPRQGLGTEAFF. The CDR3 nucleotides read TGTGCCAGCAGTTTACCCAGACAGGGATTAGGAACTGAAGCTTTCTTT.

A single count supports this clone. The chain recombines TRBV7-9 with TRBJ2-3, with D unclear. The CDR3 contains 15 residues. Trimming removed 2 bases from V and 5 bases from J, with 14 bases in between. Per germline, CDR1 SEHNR and CDR2 FQNEAQ (reference sequence). CDR3 residues: CASSLKHPARDTQYF. The CDR3 DNA reads as TGTGCCAGCAGCTTAAAACACCCCGCCAGAGATACGCAGTATTTT.